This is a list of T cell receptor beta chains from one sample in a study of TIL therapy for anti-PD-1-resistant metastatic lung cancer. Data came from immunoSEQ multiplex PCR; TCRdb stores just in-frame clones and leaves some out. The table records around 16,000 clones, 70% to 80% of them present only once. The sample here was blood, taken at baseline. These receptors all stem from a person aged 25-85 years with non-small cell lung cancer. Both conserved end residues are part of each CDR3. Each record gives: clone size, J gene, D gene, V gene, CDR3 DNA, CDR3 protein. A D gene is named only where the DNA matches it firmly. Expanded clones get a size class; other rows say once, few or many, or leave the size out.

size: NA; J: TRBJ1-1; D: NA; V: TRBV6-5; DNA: TGTGCCAGCAGCAAGACAGCCAGCTTGGGCACTGAAGCTTTCTTT; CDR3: CASSKTASLGTEAFF
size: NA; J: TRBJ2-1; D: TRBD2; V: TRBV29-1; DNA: TGCAGCCTCCCGGTCGGGGGGACCCTCATGGGTGAGCAGTTCTTC; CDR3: CSLPVGGTLMGEQFF
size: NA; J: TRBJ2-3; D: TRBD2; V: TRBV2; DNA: TGTGCCAGCAGTCTAGCGGGGACTAGCACAGATACGCAGTATTTT; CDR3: CASSLAGTSTDTQYF
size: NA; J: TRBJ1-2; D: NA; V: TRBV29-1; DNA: TGCAGCGTTGTGGTGTTAGGGGGTGGTGGCTACACCTTC; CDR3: CSVVVLGGGGYTF
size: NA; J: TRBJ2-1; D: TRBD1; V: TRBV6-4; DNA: TGTGCCAGCAGTCCCCGGACAGGTTCCTACAATGAGCAGTTCTTC; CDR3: CASSPRTGSYNEQFF
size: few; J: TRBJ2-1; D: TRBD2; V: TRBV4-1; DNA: TGCGCCAGCAGCCCCTCTCTAGCGGGAGCCTCAAGAGAGCAGTTCTTC; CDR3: CASSPSLAGASREQFF
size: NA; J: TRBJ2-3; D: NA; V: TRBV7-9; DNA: TGTGCCAGCAGCCAGGGGTCCGGAGCTAGCACAGATACGCAGTATTTT; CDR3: CASSQGSGASTDTQYF
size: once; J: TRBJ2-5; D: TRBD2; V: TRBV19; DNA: TGTGCCAGTAGTACCCCCCTAGCGGGGGGCCCAGGGGCCCAGTACTTC; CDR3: CASSTPLAGGPGAQYF
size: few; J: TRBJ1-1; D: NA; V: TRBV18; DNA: TGTGCCAGCTCACCAATGGTTACTGAAGCTTTCTTT; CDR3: CASSPMVTEAFF
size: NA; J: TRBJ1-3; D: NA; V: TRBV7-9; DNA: TGTGCCAGCAGCTTAGCCCCCCCCTCTGGAAACACCATATATTTT; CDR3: CASSLAPPSGNTIYF
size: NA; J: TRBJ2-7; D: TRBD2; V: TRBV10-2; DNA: TGCGCCAGCAGAGGACTAGCGGGGGAAACCGAGCAGTACTTC; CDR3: CASRGLAGETEQYF
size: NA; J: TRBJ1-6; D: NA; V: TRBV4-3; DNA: TGCGCCAGCAGCCAAGAGTTGGTGCGCAATTCACCCCTCCACTTT; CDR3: CASSQELVRNSPLHF
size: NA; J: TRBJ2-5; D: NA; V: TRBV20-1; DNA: TGCAGTGCTGCCGCCGAGACCCAGTACTTC; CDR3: CSAAAETQYF
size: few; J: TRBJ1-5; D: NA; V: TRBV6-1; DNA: TGTGCCAGCAGTGCGCAGGCGGGAGTCGCCCAGCCCCAGCATTTT; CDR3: CASSAQAGVAQPQHF
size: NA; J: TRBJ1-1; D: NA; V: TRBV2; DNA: TGTGCCAGCAGTGACCGGGGGAGCACTGAAGCTTTCTTT; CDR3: CASSDRGSTEAFF
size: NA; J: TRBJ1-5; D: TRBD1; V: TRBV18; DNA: TGTGCCAGCTCATCTACAGGGGTGGGGAGCAATCAGCCCCAGCATTTT; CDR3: CASSSTGVGSNQPQHF
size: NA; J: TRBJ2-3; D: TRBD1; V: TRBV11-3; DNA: TGTGCCAGCAGCTTGAGACAGGGGGCCGGCACAGATACGCAGTATTTT; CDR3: CASSLRQGAGTDTQYF
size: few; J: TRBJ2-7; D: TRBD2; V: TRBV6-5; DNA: TGTGCCAGCAGTTACCGACTAGCGGGGGGGTACGAGCAGTACTTC; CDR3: CASSYRLAGGYEQYF
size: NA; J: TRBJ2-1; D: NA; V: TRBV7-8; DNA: TGTGCCAGCAGCTTATCGTCGTGGGGGGGGCCCCAGGACTACAATGAGCAGTTCTTC; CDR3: CASSLSSWGGPQDYNEQFF
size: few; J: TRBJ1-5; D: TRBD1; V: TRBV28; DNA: TGTGCCAGCAGTGCCGGACAGGGGGGCTCTCGGCAGCCCCAGCATTTT; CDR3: CASSAGQGGSRQPQHF
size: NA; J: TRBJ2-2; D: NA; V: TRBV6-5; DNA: TGTGCCAGCGGGTCGGGGCAGCACACCGGGGAGCTGTTTTTT; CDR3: CASGSGQHTGELFF
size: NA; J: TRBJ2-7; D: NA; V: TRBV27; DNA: TGTGCCAGCAGTCTATACGCAAGGCCGACCTACGAGCAGTACTTC; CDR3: CASSLYARPTYEQYF
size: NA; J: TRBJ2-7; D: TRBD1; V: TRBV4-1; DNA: TGCGCCAGCAGCCAAGGGGGTCAGGGGGCGATACTCGAGCAGTACTTC; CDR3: CASSQGGQGAILEQYF
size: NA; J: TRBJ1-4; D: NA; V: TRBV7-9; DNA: TGTGCCAGCAGCTTACAAGGACAGAGGAATGAAAAACTGTTTTTT; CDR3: CASSLQGQRNEKLFF
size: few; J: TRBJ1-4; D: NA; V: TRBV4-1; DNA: TGCGCCAGCAGCTATTCAGGGGATGAAAAACTGTTTTTT; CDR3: CASSYSGDEKLFF
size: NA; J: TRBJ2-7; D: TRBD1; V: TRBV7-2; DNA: TGTGCCAGCAGCTTAGACAGGGGACCCTACGAGCAGTACTTC; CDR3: CASSLDRGPYEQYF
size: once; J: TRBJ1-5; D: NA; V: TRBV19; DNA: TGTGCCAGTAGTATAGACGGAGTTAGCAATCAGCCCCAGCATTTT; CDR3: CASSIDGVSNQPQHF
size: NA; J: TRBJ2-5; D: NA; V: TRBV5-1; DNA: TGCGCCAGCAGCACAGGGATGGAGACCCAGTACTTC; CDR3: CASSTGMETQYF
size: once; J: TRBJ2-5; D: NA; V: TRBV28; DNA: TGTGCCAGCAGTCCCGGTTCAAGAGGAGAGACCCAGTACTTC; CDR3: CASSPGSRGETQYF
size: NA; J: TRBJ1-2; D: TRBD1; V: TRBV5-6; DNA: TGTGCCAGCAGTCTTCTTACAGGGGGCTATGGCTACACCTTC; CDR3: CASSLLTGGYGYTF
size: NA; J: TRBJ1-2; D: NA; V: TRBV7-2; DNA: TGTGCCAGCAGGCAGTGGGCGGCGGAGGACTATGGCTACACCTTC; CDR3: CASRQWAAEDYGYTF
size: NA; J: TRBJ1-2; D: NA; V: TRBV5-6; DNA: TGTGCCAGCAGCTCTATCGGACAGAACTATGGCTACACCTTC; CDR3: CASSSIGQNYGYTF
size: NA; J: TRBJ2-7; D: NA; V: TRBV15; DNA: TGTGCCACCAGCAGAGTGCTGGGCAGGGAGCAGTACTTC; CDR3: CATSRVLGREQYF
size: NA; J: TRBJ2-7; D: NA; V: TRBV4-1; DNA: TGCGCCAGCAGCCAACCGTTGCAGAGGCCCTACGAGCAGTACTTC; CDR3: CASSQPLQRPYEQYF
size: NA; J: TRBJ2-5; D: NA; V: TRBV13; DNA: TGTGCCAGCAGGCCCGAAGCCGCCGAGACCCAGTACTTC; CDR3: CASRPEAAETQYF
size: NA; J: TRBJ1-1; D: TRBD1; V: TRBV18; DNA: TGTGCCAGCTCACCTAATACCCCCGGGACAGGGGACACTGAAGCTTTCTTT; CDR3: CASSPNTPGTGDTEAFF
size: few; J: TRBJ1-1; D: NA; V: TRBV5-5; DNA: TGTGCCAGCAGCTTGTCGCCAGCGACTGAAGCTTTCTTT; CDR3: CASSLSPATEAFF
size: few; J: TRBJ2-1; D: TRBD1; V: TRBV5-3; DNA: TGTGCCAGAAGCCAGGACAGGGGGCGCGGGGATGAGCAGTTCTTC; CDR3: CARSQDRGRGDEQFF
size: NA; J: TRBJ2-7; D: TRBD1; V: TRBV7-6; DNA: TGTGCCAGCAGCTTAGAGGGGACAGAGGCCTACGAGCAGTACTTC; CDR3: CASSLEGTEAYEQYF
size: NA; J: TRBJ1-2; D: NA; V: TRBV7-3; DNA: TGTGCCAGCAGCTTAGGTCCGGGGCTGGATGGCTACACCTTC; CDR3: CASSLGPGLDGYTF
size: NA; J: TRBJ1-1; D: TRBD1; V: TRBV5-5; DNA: TGTGCCAGCAGCTCGGACAGGGGGAACACTGAAGCTTTCTTT; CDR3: CASSSDRGNTEAFF
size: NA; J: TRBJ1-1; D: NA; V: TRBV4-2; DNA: TGTGCCAGCAGCCAAGGCCAGGCCAGGGAGAACACTGAAGCTTTCTTT; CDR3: CASSQGQARENTEAFF
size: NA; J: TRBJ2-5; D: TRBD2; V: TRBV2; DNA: TGTGCCAGCATTCAAGGGACTAGCGGGGGGGCCTACCAAGAGACCCAGTACTTC; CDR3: CASIQGTSGGAYQETQYF
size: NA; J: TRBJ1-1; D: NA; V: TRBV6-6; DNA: TGTGCCAGCAGCGAGGGGGTAAACACTGAAGCTTTCTTT; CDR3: CASSEGVNTEAFF
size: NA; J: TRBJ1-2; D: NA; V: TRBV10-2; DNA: TGCGCCAGCAGTGACCTCAGGGGCACCTCTAACTATGGCTACACCTTC; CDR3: CASSDLRGTSNYGYTF
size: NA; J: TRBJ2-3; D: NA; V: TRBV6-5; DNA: TGTGCCAGCACCCTTACTAGCACAGATACGCAGTATTTT; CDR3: CASTLTSTDTQYF
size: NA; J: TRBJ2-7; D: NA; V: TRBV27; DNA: TGTGCCAGCAGTTCTCCCGTGACAGGGAGGGGGGAATCCTCCTACGAGCAGTACTTC; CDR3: CASSSPVTGRGESSYEQYF
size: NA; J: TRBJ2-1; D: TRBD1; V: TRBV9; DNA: TGTGCCAGCAGCAAAGGGGGGACAGGGGTCAATGAGCAGTTCTTC; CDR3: CASSKGGTGVNEQFF